These 10 T cell receptor beta chains were all obtained from the same sample, sequenced in a study of tumor-infiltrating lymphocytes in glioblastoma multiforme. TCR beta libraries were built from RNA through three nested multiplex PCR rounds using modified ARM-PCR. MiXCR, run by TCRdb on the multiplex PCR reads, gives a single entry per CDR3 protein. The sample shows 7,000 to 9,500 distinct CDR3 sequences, about 79% of them seen only once. The material sequenced was brain tumor tissue. The receptors originated from a male donor with glioblastoma.

With respect to this clonotype: A read error may account for a junction end that differs from germline. The rearrangement uses TRBV28 and TRBJ2-7, with TRBD2 identical over 7 bases. The germline gives CDR1 MDHEN, CDR2 SYDVKM. CDR3 length: 15 residues. The CDR3: CASSSPETSSYELYF. CDR3 nucleotide sequence: TGTGCCAGCAGTTCTCCGGAGACTAGCTCCTACGAGCTGTACTTC.

In its sample, this clonotype is medium-sized (0.01 to 0.1%). The chain couples TRBV20-1 to TRBJ2-7, with a tentative D call TRBD1 (5 bases). V was pared by 6 bases and J by 1 base, with 16 bases between. CDR1 and CDR2 from the germline V gene are DFQATT and SNEGSKA (reference sequence). This CDR3 region has 14 residues. The DNA of the CDR3 is TGCAGTGCAGCGAAGGGGTCAATATCCTACGAGCAGTACTTC. As protein: CSAAKGSISYEQYF.

CDR3 in DNA: TGCAGCGTTGATCCTGGACAGTTCAATGAGCAGTTCTTC. Amino acid sequence: CSVDPGQFNEQFF. V usage is TRBV29-1 and J usage is TRBJ2-1, with D perhaps TRBD1 (6 bases). CDR3 length: 13 amino acids. V was clipped by 3 bases and J by 6 bases, with 12 bases between them. Germline V CDR1 and CDR2: SQVTM, ANQGSEA.

Here the CDR3 reads CTSSHTRDREDSNQPQHF. The DNA of the CDR3 is TGCACCAGCAGCCATACCCGGGACAGGGAAGACTCGAATCAGCCCCAGCATTTT. The V call is TRBV1, the J call TRBJ1-5; TRBD1, as called in the table, went unchecked against the DNA. TRBV1 counts as a pseudogene. The length of the CDR3 is 18 residues.

This clonotype appeared once. This chain connects TRBV10-2 to TRBJ2-3; D not resolved. This CDR3 spans 11 amino acids. Trimming stripped 8 bases from V and 3 bases from J, with 6 bases between. CDR1 and CDR2 (germline): WSHSY, SAAADI. The CDR3 nucleotides read TGCGCCAGCGAGGAGACAGATACGCAGTATTTT. This gives the protein CASEETDTQYF.

Only a few counts were recorded for this clonotype. The gene calls are TRBV20-1 and TRBJ1-1; D not resolved. The CDR3 is 13 residues long. Germline CDR1 DFQATT, CDR2 SNEGSKA (reference sequence). V gave up 2 bases and J gave up 0 bases, with 7 bases separating them. In DNA form, the CDR3 reads TGCAGTGCTAGACACGCAATGAACACTGAAGCTTTCTTT. As protein: CSARHAMNTEAFF.

The chain has TRBV20-1 and TRBJ2-3; D perhaps matches TRBD2 (5 bases). The CDR3 runs 14 residues. With 0 bases removed from V and 4 bases from J, the gap between germline ends came to 11 bases. Germline lookup yields CDR1 DFQATT and CDR2 SNEGSKA (reference sequence). This chain's CDR3 is CSARDAEAPDTQYF. The DNA of the CDR3 is TGCAGTGCTAGAGATGCGGAGGCGCCAGATACGCAGTATTTT.

A note on this clonotype: This may come from a read error, since a much larger clone is one base off. This CDR3 fails to terminate in the conserved phenylalanine or tryptophan, so it likely reflects a read error. The gene calls are TRBV5-4 and TRBJ2-2; no definite D call. V shed 0 bases and J shed 7 bases, with 10 bases lying between them. This CDR3 is 14 amino acids long. Germline V gene sequence: CDR1 SGHNT, CDR2 YYREEE (reference sequence). The CDR3 protein is CASSLVFDGGELFS. The CDR3 coding sequence is TGTGCCAGCAGCTTGGTCTTTGACGGCGGGGAGCTGTTTTCT.

The gene calls are TRBV20-1 and TRBJ2-7; weak D call: TRBD1 (5 bases). This CDR3 spans 12 amino acids. Germline values: CDR1 DFQATT, CDR2 SNEGSKA (reference sequence). The V gene lost 4 bases and the J gene lost 3 bases, with 10 bases spanning the gap. DNA of the CDR3: TGCAGTGCTATGACAGACGACTACGAGCAGTACTTC. It yields the protein CSAMTDDYEQYF.

Comments on this clonotype: The junction departs from germline at one end; a sequencing error may be responsible. The chain combines TRBV6-2 or TRBV6-3 with TRBJ2-7; weak D call: TRBD2 (5 bases). This CDR3 has 13 amino acids. The V gene's germline CDR1 is MNHEY and CDR2 SVGEGT. In nucleotides, the CDR3 is TGTACCAGCAATTACCGGGAATACGGCGAGCAGTACTTC. Encoded protein: CTSNYREYGEQYF.